The 13 T cell receptor beta chains given below trace back to one sample, sequenced in a study of blood T cell repertoires in COVID-19 (dated by TCRdb to 2020 to 2021). Library preparation was by the immunoSEQ multiplex PCR assay. TCRdb obtained this table from immuneACCESS and retained in-frame rearrangements with V and J assigned. These tables miss some clones; where compared with another copy, unresolved V genes account for less than half of the shortfall, and the remainder is unexplained. This sample gives approximately 200,000 clones in total; approximately 85% of them show up just once. The top ten constitute roughly 11% of the sample. The sequenced material came from peripheral blood. The source of these receptors is a human donor with active or convalescent COVID-19. The donor label of this sample is uncertain.

The gene calls are TRBV28 and TRBJ2-7; 8 bases fit TRBD1. This CDR3 contains 15 residues. The ends lost 7 bases at V and 6 bases at J; junction bases unmatched: 14. The germline V gene encodes CDR1 MDHEN and CDR2 SYDVKM. CDR3 sequence reads: CASTQGSARGREQYF. The CDR3 nucleotides read TGTGCCAGCACCCAAGGGAGCGCCAGGGGGCGCGAGCAGTACTTC.

The chain carries TRBV6-2 or TRBV6-3 and TRBJ2-2; 10 nucleotides agree with TRBD2. Germline CDR1 is MNHEY and CDR2 is SVGEGT. The CDR3 is 14 amino acids. Losses at the gene ends were 4 bases for V and 6 bases for J; bases not matched to a gene: 2. The CDR3 is CASSLAGGSGELFF. The CDR3, as DNA: TGTGCCAGCAGTTTAGCGGGGGGTTCCGGGGAGCTGTTTTTT.

The chain combines TRBV19 with TRBJ2-1, with a tentative D call TRBD1 (5 bases). V gave up 3 bases and J gave up 5 bases, with 14 bases separating them. This CDR3 comprises 15 residues. CDR1 is LNHDA and CDR2 is SQIVND in the germline V gene (reference sequence). The CDR3, as DNA: TGTGCCAGTAGTATCAGGGTGTCTACCAACAATGAGCAGTTCTTC. Translation gives CASSIRVSTNNEQFF.

This clone showed up just once. This chain links TRBV4-2 with TRBJ2-1; TRBD2 aligns across 8 bases. CDR3 size: 15 residues. The junction had 6 bases not matched to a gene; V was cut back by 0 bases and J by 8 bases. Looked up from germline, CDR1 is LGHNA and CDR2 is YNFKEQ. CDR3 sequence: CASSQEPGGPYEQFF. In DNA, the CDR3 is TGTGCCAGCAGCCAAGAGCCGGGGGGGCCCTATGAGCAGTTCTTC.

The V gene is TRBV5-1, the J gene TRBJ1-6; 11 bases are shared with TRBD1. Germline V gene lookup returns CDR1 SGHRS and CDR2 YFSETQ. The V segment lost 3 bases and the J segment 0 bases; nucleotides outside the gene matches: 8. This CDR3 is built from 19 residues. CDR3 in DNA: TGCGCCAGCAGCTATCCCGGGACAGGGGGACGCTCCTATAATTCACCCCTCCACTTT. Encoded protein: CASSYPGTGGRSYNSPLHF.

This clone was seen more than once but under ten times. The J gene is TRBJ2-3, the V gene TRBV5-6, with 7 bases lining up with TRBD1. This CDR3 comprises 15 residues. V lost 2 bases and J lost 1; bases outside the gene matches: 4. Germline CDR1 reads SGHDT; CDR2 reads YYEEEE. CDR3 in DNA: TGTGCCAGCAGCTTTACCACAGGGGGCACAGATACGCAGTATTTT. Translated, it gives CASSFTTGGTDTQYF.

V usage is TRBV7-9 and J usage is TRBJ1-2; 10 nucleotides align to TRBD1. The ends lost 6 bases at V and 3 bases at J; junction bases unmatched: 7. The germline CDR1 and CDR2 sequences are SEHNR and FQNEAQ (reference sequence). This CDR3 contains 15 residues. The CDR3 DNA sequence: TGTGCCAGCAGTTTGGACAGGGGGGGATACTATGGCTACACCTTC. Its translation: CASSLDRGGYYGYTF.

CDR3 DNA: TGTGCCACCAGTGGCTCGGGGGCAGATACGCAGTATTTT. It codes for CATSGSGADTQYF. The V call is TRBV24-1, the J call TRBJ2-3; TRBD2 might be the D (6 bases). Germline assignment: CDR1 KGHDR and CDR2 SFDVKD. The CDR3 has 13 amino acids. Trimming stripped 5 bases from V and 4 bases from J, with 9 bases between.

This clone appeared once. The CDR3 sequence is CASSTGTSSGNTIYF. DNA of the CDR3: TGTGCCAGTAGTACCGGGACAAGCTCTGGAAACACCATATATTTT. The V gene is TRBV19, the J gene TRBJ1-3; tentatively, D is TRBD1 (6 bases). V was pared by 4 bases and J by 0 bases, with 10 bases between. The CDR3 is 15 residues long. Looked up from germline, CDR1 is LNHDA and CDR2 is SQIVND (reference sequence).

The J gene is TRBJ1-1, the V gene TRBV9; TRBD1 agrees at 7 bases. V was clipped by 4 bases and J by 4 bases; unmatched bases: 7. Looked up from germline, CDR1 is SGDLS and CDR2 is YYNGEE. The CDR3 loop spans 14 amino acids. CDR3 DNA: TGTGCCAGCAGCCTTGGGACAGCTCCCACTGAAGCTTTCTTT. Translating it yields CASSLGTAPTEAFF.

This clone was seen once. This chain connects TRBV27 to TRBJ1-4; 7 nucleotides line up with TRBD1. Trimming at V came to 5 bases and at J to 0 bases, leaving 15 bases not matched to a gene. There are 19 residues in the CDR3. Germline V gives CDR1 MNHEY, CDR2 SMNVEV (reference sequence). This CDR3 reads CASSRTGALGSATNEKLFF. As DNA, the CDR3 is TGTGCCAGCAGTCGTACAGGGGCTCTAGGGTCGGCAACTAATGAAAAACTGTTTTTT.

The chain couples TRBV7-2 to TRBJ1-3, with TRBD1 as a possible D gene (5 bases). CDR3 length: 17 residues. V gave up 1 base and J gave up 0 bases, with 13 bases separating them. CDR1 is SGHTA and CDR2 is FQGNSA in the germline V gene. The CDR3 region has the DNA TGTGCCAGCAGCTTAGGTGGAGGCGGGACCTCTGGAAACACCATATATTTT. Protein: CASSLGGGGTSGNTIYF.

V gene TRBV7-9 combines with J gene TRBJ1-2; 8 bases map to TRBD1. Germline CDR1 SEHNR, CDR2 FQNEAQ (reference sequence). The CDR3 sequence is 13 residues long. Trimming cost V 3 bases and J 10 bases; bases outside gene matches: 7. CDR3 bases: TGTGCCAGCAGCTTCGGACAGGGCACTGACTACACCTTC. Its protein is CASSFGQGTDYTF.